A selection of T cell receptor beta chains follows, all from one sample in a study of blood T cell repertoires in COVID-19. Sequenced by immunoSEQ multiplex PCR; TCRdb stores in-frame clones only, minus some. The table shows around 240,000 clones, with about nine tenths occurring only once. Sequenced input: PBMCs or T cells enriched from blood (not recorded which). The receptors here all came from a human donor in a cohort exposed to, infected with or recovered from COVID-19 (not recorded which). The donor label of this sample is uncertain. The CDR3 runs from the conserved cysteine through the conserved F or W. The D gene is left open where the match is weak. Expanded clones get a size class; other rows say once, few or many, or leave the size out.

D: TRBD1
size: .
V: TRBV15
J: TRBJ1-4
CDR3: CATSRGGTGNEKLFF
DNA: TGTGCCACCAGCAGAGGAGGGACAGGGAATGAAAAACTGTTTTTT

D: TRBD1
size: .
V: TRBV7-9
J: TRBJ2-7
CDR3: CASSLTGTGHEQYF
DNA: TGTGCCAGCAGCCTTACCGGGACAGGGCACGAGCAGTACTTC

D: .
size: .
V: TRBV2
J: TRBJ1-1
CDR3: CASSEEVAGEVGAFF
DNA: TGTGCCAGCAGTGAAGAAGTAGCGGGGGAGGTCGGAGCTTTCTTT

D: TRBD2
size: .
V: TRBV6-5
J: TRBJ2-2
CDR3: CASGTSGGTGELFF
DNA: TGTGCCAGCGGCACTAGCGGGGGCACCGGGGAGCTGTTTTTT

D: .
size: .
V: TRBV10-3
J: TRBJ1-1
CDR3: CASNYRDNTEAFF
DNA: TGTGCCAGTAACTATCGGGATAACACTGAAGCTTTCTTT

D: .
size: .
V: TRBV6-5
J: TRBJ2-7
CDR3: CASSYNLEVAYEQYF
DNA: TGTGCCAGCAGTTACAACCTGGAGGTGGCCTACGAGCAGTACTTC

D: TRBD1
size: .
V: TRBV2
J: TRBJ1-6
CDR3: CASEGGLAHNSPLHF
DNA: TGTGCCAGCGAAGGGGGCTTGGCGCATAATTCACCCCTCCACTTT

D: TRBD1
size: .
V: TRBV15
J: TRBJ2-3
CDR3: CATSSLQGDQRDTQYF
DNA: TGTGCCACCAGCAGCCTCCAGGGGGACCAACGGGATACGCAGTATTTT

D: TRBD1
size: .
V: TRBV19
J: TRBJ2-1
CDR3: CASSGGTGTGAYNEQFF
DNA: TGTGCCAGTAGTGGGGGTACCGGGACAGGGGCTTACAATGAGCAGTTCTTC

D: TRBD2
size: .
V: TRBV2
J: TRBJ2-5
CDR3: CASSEGTRGETQYF
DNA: TGTGCCAGCAGTGAGGGGACTAGAGGGGAGACCCAGTACTTC

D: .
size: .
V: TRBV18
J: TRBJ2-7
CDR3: CASSPETWSSYEQYF
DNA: TGTGCCAGCTCACCTGAGACTTGGTCCTCCTACGAGCAGTACTTC

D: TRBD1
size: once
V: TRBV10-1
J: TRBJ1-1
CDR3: CASSAPGTVAEAFF
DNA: TGCGCCAGCAGCGCACCCGGGACAGTGGCTGAAGCTTTCTTT

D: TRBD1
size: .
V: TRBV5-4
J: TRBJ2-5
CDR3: CASSSGTDEETQYF
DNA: TGTGCCAGCAGTTCCGGGACAGACGAAGAGACCCAGTACTTC

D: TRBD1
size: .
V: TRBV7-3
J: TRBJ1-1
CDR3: CASSLTPDRGRTEAFF
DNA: TGTGCCAGCAGCTTAACGCCGGACAGGGGGAGGACTGAAGCTTTCTTT

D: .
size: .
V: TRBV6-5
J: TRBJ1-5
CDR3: CASNPTGSNQPQHF
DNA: TGTGCCAGCAACCCGACAGGTAGCAATCAGCCCCAGCATTTT

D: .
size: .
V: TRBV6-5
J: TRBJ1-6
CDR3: CASSRYRPPSSPLHF
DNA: TGTGCCAGCAGCCGTTACAGGCCCCCCTCTTCACCCCTCCACTTT

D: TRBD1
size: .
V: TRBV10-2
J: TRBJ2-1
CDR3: CASRIQGDNEQFF
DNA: TGCGCCAGCAGGATACAGGGGGATAATGAGCAGTTCTTC

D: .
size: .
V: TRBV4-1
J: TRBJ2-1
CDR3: CASSARTASSYNEQFF
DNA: TGCGCCAGCAGCGCTCGGACAGCCAGCTCCTACAATGAGCAGTTCTTC

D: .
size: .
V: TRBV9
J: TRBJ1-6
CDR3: CASSVEGTHSPLHF
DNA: TGTGCCAGCAGCGTAGAGGGGACACATTCACCCCTCCACTTT

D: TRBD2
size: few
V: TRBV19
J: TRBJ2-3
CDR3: CASSMGGALTDTQYF
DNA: TGTGCCAGTAGTATGGGAGGGGCACTCACAGATACGCAGTATTTT

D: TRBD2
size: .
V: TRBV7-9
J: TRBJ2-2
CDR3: CASSSGGGELFF
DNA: TGTGCCAGCAGCTCGGGGGGTGGGGAGCTGTTTTTT

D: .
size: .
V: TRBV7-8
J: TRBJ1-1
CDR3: CASCDRANTEAFF
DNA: TGTGCCAGCTGCGACAGAGCGAACACTGAAGCTTTCTTT

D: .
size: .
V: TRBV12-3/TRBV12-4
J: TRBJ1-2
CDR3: CASTTRRDGYTF
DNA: TGTGCCAGCACGACTAGACGGGATGGCTACACCTTC

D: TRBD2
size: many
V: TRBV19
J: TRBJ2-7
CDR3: CASSPFASGGNEQYF
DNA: TGTGCCAGTAGCCCTTTTGCCAGCGGGGGGAACGAGCAGTACTTC

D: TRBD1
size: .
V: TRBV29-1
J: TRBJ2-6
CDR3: CSVTTGANSGANVLTF
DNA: TGCAGCGTCACCACAGGGGCGAATTCTGGGGCCAACGTCCTGACTTTC

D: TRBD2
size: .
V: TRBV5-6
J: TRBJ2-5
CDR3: CASSLEIAGGLQETQYF
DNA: TGTGCCAGCAGCTTGGAGATAGCGGGGGGGCTCCAAGAGACCCAGTACTTC

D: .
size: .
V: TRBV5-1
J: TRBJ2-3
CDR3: CASSTRPPTGGPGDTQYF
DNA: TGCGCCAGCAGCACAAGACCACCTACTGGAGGGCCGGGAGATACGCAGTATTTT

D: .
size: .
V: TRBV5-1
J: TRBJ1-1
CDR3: CASSLAGRNTEAFF
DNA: TGCGCCAGCAGCTTGGCCGGGAGGAACACTGAAGCTTTCTTT

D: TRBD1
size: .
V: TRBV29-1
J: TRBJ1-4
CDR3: CSGQGESEGKLFF
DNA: TGCAGCGGACAGGGAGAGTCGGAGGGAAAACTGTTTTTT

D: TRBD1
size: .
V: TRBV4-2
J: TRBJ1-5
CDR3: CASSFGQDRGNQPQHF
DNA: TGTGCCAGCAGCTTCGGACAGGACAGGGGCAATCAGCCCCAGCATTTT

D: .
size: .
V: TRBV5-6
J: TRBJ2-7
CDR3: CASSPDRYEQYF
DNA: TGTGCCAGCAGCCCGGACAGATACGAGCAGTACTTC

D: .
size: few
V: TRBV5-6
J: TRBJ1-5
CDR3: CASSLAAGHNQPQHF
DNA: TGTGCCAGCAGCTTGGCGGCAGGGCACAATCAGCCCCAGCATTTT

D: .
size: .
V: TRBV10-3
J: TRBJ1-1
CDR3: CAISPGENTEAFF
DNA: TGTGCCATCAGTCCGGGGGAGAACACTGAAGCTTTCTTT

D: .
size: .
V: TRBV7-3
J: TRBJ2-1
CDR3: CASSLGLSSYNEQFF
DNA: TGTGCCAGCAGCTTAGGACTAAGTTCCTACAATGAGCAGTTCTTC

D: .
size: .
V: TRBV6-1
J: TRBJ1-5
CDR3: CASSEVGQGNQPQHF
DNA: TGTGCCAGCAGTGAAGTAGGTCAGGGTAATCAGCCCCAGCATTTT

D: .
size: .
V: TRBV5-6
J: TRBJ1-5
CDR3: CASSLGTAAGTQPQHF
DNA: TGTGCCAGCAGCTTGGGAACAGCCGCCGGCACCCAGCCCCAGCATTTT

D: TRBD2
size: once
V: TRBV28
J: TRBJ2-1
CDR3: CASREIAGGLYNEQFF
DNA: TGTGCCAGCAGGGAGATAGCGGGGGGGCTCTACAATGAGCAGTTCTTC

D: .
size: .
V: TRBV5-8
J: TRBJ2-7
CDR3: CASSLGERYEQYF
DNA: TGTGCCAGCAGCTTGGGGGAGCGCTACGAGCAGTACTTC

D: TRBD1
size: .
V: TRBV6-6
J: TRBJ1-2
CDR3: CASSYLQGDYGYTF
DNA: TGTGCCAGCAGTTACCTACAGGGGGACTATGGCTACACCTTC

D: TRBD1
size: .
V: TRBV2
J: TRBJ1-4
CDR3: CASIHRGFRDEKLFF
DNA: TGTGCCAGCATCCACAGGGGGTTCCGGGATGAAAAACTGTTTTTT

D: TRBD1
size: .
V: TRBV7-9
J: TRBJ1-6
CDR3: CASSSGQDNSPLHF
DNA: TGTGCCAGCAGCTCGGGACAGGATAATTCACCCCTCCACTTT

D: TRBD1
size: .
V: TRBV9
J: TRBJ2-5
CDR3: CASSATGTGIQETQYF
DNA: TGTGCCAGCAGCGCCACCGGGACAGGGATCCAAGAGACCCAGTACTTC

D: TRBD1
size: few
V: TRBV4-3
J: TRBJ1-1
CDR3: CASSQDPQGANTEAFF
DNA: TGCGCCAGCAGCCAAGACCCACAGGGGGCGAACACTGAAGCTTTCTTT

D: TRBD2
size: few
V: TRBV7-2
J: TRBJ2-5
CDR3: CASSPAASGGRETQYF
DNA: TGTGCCAGCAGCCCGGCGGCTAGCGGGGGACGAGAGACCCAGTACTTC

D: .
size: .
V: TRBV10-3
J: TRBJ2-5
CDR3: CAISSHQETQYF
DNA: TGTGCCATCAGCTCCCACCAAGAGACCCAGTACTTC

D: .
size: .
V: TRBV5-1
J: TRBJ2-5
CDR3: CASSLAISWQEETQYF
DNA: TGCGCCAGCAGCTTGGCAATTTCGTGGCAGGAAGAGACCCAGTACTTC

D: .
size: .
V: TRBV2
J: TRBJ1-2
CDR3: CASSRSYRAREYGYTF
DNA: TGTGCCAGCAGTAGAAGCTACAGGGCTCGTGAATATGGCTACACCTTC

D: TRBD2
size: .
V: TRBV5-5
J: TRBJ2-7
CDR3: CASSPGTTYEQYF
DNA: TGTGCCAGCAGCCCAGGGACTACCTACGAGCAGTACTTC

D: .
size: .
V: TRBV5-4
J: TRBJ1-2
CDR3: CASSSDSLSYGYTF
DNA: TGTGCCAGCAGCTCGGACAGCCTCTCCTATGGCTACACCTTC

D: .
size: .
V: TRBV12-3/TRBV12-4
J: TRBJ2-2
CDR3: CASSPGIGELFF
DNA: TGTGCCAGCAGTCCGGGAATTGGGGAGCTGTTTTTT

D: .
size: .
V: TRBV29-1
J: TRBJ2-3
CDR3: CSVGGQSSTDTQYF
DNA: TGCAGCGTAGGAGGACAGTCTAGCACAGATACGCAGTATTTT

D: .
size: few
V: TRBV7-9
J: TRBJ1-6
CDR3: CASSLGQAGNSPLHF
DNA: TGTGCCAGCAGCTTAGGGCAGGCAGGGAATTCACCCCTCCACTTT

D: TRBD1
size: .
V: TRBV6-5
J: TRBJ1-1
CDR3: CASSQQGTGTEAFF
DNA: TGTGCCAGCAGCCAACAGGGGACGGGCACTGAAGCTTTCTTT

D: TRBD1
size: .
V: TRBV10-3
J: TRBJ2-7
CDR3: CAISEDRGSYEQYF
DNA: TGTGCCATCAGTGAGGACAGGGGCTCCTACGAGCAGTACTTC

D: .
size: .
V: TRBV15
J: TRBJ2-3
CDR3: CATSRDGLASADTQYF
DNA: TGTGCCACCAGCAGAGATGGGCTAGCTAGCGCAGATACGCAGTATTTT

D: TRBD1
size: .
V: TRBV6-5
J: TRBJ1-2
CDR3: CASSSGTGKNRYTF
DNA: TGTGCCAGCAGCTCAGGGACAGGGAAGAATCGCTACACCTTC

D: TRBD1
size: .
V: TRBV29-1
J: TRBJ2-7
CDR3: CSFLDRGSYEQYF
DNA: TGCAGCTTCCTGGACAGGGGGAGCTACGAGCAGTACTTC

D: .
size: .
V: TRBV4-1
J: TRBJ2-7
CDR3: CASSQERDGAYEQYF
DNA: TGCGCCAGCAGCCAAGAAAGAGACGGGGCCTACGAGCAGTACTTC

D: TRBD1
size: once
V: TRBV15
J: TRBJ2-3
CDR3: CATSRGTGGGIDTQYF
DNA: TGTGCCACCAGCAGAGGGACAGGGGGAGGTATAGATACGCAGTATTTT